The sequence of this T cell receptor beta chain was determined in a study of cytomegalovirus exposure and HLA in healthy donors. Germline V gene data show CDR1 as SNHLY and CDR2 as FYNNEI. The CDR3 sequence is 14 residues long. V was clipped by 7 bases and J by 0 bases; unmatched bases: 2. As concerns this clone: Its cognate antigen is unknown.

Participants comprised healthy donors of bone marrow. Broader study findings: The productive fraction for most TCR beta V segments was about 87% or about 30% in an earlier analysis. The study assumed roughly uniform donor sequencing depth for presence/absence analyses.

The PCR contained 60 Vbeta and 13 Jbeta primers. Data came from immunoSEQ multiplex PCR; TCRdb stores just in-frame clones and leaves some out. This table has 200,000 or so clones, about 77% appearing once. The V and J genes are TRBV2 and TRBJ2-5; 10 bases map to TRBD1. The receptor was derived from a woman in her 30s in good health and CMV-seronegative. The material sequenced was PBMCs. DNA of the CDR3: TGTGCCAGCAATGGACAGGGGGACCAAGAGACCCAGTACTTC. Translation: CASNGQGDQETQYF.